This T cell receptor beta chain was sequenced for a study of blood T cell repertoires in COVID-19. Study-wide context: Both acute and convalescent COVID-19 samples were obtained from the United States, Italy and Spain.

The data were produced by immunoSEQ multiplex PCR, yet TCRdb's version contains in-frame clones alone and is incomplete. This sample has around 150,000 clones, with about 86% found just once. This CDR3 region has 15 residues. Germline V lookup: CDR1 SGHTA, CDR2 FQGNSA. Trimming removed 7 bases at V and 5 bases at J, with 20 bases between. This chain uses TRBV7-2 with TRBJ1-1, with no clear D. Material: PBMCs or T cells enriched from blood (not recorded which). The source of this sequence is a man aged 45-60 years who had recovered from COVID-19. CDR3: CASTPPGKARTEAFF. For the CDR3, the DNA is TGTGCCAGCACCCCACCCGGGAAGGCGCGGACTGAAGCTTTCTTT.